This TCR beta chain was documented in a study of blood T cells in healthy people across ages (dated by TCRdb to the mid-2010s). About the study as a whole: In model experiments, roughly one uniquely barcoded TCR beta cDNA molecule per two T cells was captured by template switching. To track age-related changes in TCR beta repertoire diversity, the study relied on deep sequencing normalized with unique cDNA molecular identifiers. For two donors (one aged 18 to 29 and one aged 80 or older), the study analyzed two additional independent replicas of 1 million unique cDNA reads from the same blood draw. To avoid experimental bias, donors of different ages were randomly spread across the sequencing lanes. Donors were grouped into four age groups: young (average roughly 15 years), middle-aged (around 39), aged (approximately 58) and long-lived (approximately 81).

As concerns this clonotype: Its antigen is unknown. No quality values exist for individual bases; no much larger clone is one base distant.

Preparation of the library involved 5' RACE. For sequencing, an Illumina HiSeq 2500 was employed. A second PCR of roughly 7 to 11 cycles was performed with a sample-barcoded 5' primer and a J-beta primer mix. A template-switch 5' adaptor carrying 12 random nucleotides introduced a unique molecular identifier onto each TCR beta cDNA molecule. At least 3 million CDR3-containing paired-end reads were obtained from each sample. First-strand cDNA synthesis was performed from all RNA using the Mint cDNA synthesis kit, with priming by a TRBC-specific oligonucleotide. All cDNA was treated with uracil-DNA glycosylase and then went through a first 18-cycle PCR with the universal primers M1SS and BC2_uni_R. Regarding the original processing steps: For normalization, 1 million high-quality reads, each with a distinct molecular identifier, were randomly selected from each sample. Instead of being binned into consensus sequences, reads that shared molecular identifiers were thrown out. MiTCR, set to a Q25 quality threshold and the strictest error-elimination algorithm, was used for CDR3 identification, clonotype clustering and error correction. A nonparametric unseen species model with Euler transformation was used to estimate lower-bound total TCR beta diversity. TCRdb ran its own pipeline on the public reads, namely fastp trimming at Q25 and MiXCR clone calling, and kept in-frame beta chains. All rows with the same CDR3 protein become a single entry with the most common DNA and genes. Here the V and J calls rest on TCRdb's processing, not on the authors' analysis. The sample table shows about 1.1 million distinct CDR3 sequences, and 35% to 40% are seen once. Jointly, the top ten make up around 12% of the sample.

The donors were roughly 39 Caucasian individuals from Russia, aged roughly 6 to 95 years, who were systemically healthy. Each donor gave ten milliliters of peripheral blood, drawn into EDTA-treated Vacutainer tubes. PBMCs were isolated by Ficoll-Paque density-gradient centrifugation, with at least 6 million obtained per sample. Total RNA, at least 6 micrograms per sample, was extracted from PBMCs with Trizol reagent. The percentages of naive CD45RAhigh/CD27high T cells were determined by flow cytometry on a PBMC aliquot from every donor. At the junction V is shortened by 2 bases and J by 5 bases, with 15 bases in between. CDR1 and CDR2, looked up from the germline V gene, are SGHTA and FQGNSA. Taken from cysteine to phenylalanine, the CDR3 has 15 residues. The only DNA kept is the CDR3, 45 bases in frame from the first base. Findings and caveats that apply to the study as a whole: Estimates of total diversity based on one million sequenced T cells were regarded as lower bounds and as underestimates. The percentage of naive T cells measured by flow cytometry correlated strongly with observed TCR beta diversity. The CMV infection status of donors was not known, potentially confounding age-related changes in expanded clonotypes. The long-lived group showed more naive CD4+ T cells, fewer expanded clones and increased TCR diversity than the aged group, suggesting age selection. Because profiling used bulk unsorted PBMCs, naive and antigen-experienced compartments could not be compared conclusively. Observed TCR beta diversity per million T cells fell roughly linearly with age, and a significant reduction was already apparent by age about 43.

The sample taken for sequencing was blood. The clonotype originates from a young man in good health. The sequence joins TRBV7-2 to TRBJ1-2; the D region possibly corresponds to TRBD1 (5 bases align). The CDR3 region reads CASSLIFSGGYGYTF. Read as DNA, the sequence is TGTGCCAGCAGCTTAATTTTCTCTGGGGGGTATGGCTACACCTTC.